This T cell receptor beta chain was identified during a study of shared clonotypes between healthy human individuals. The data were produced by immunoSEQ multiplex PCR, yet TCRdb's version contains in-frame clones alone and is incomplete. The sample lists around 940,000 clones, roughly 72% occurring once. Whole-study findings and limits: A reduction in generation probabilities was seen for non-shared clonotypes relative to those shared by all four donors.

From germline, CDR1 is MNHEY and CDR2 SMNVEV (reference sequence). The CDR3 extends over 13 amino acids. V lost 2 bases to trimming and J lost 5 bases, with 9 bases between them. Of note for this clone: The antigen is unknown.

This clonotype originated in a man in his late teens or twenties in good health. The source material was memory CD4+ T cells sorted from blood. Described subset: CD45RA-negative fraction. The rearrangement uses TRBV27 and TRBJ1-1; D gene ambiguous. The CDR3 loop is CASSLRKWTEAFF. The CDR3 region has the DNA TGTGCCAGCAGTTTACGGAAATGGACTGAAGCTTTCTTT.